This TCR beta chain was obtained from a study of blood T cell repertoires in COVID-19. Turning to the study itself: Sources were T cells, B-cell-depleted T cells, or PBMCs; the material itself was cDNA or gDNA.

The CDR3 runs to 15 residues. Per the germline V gene, CDR1 is SGDLS and CDR2 is YYNGEE. Trimming at V came to 1 base and at J to 2 bases, leaving 6 bases not matched to a gene. The assay was immunoSEQ multiplex PCR, and TCRdb's table has in-frame clones only and misses some. The sample lists 110,000 or so clones, roughly 82% occurring once. The chain employs TRBV9 and TRBJ2-7; TRBD1 matches at 7 bases. This clonotype was sampled from a woman aged 40 to 50 with acute or convalescent COVID-19. The sequenced material came from peripheral blood. The CDR3 protein is CASSVTGTDTYEQYF. In nucleotides, the CDR3 is TGTGCCAGCAGCGTAACCGGGACAGATACCTACGAGCAGTACTTC. Full variable domain (remainder filled in from reference TRBV9 and TRBJ2-7): DSGVTQTPKHLITATGQRVTLRCSPRSGDLSVYWYQQSLDQGLQFLIQYYNGEERAKGNILERFSAQQFPDLHSELNLSSLELGDSALYFCASSVTGTDTYEQYFGPGTRLTVT.